The 31 T cell receptor beta chains presented below share a single source sample, sequenced in a study of cytomegalovirus exposure and HLA in healthy donors. TCRdb keeps only in-frame clones here, not all; method: immunoSEQ multiplex PCR. The data contain approximately 270,000 clones, roughly 85% of them singletons. Sequenced material: PBMCs. These receptors were collected from a woman in her late teens or twenties in good health and CMV-seronegative.

The gene calls are TRBV28 and TRBJ1-1; TRBD1 matches at 7 bases. V gave up 6 bases and J gave up 6 bases; unmatched junction bases: 13. Germline V gene data show CDR1 as MDHEN and CDR2 as SYDVKM. The CDR3 has 15 residues. CDR3 nucleotides: TGTGCCAGCAGGTCGGAAATCAGGGGGAAGGCTGAAGCTTTCTTT. This sequence encodes CASRSEIRGKAEAFF.

The chain links TRBV2 to TRBJ1-1, with 7 nucleotides matching TRBD1. The CDR3 is 12 residues long. Germline CDR1 is SNHLY and CDR2 is FYNNEI. V trimming: 7 bases; J trimming: 11 bases; junction bases outside the gene matches: 10. The DNA for the CDR3 is TGTGCCAGCAATGGACAGGCCCTGATGGCTTTCTTT. Its translation is CASNGQALMAFF. The variable domain in full, completed from reference TRBV2 and TRBJ1-1, reads EPEVTQTPSHQVTQMGQEVILRCVPISNHLYFYWYRQILGQKVEFLVSFYNNEISEKSEIFDDQFSVERPDGSNFTLKIRSTKLEDSAMYFCASNGQALMAFFGQGTRLTVV.

The chain couples TRBV4-3 to TRBJ1-5; no clear D. The CDR3 spans 16 residues. V lost 0 bases and J lost 7, with 16 bases in between. Germline V gene sequence: CDR1 LGHNA, CDR2 YSLEER. CDR3 nucleotide sequence: TGCGCCAGCAGCCAAGATAATAGAGGAGGGAACCAGCCCCAGCATTTT. This encodes CASSQDNRGGNQPQHF.

The chain uses TRBV11-2 and TRBJ2-5, with 8 nucleotides matching TRBD2. Germline loops: CDR1 SGHAT, CDR2 FQNNGV. Trimming took 1 base from V and 1 from J; bases not matched to a gene: 11. The CDR3 extends over 18 amino acids. The DNA of the CDR3 is TGTGCCAGCAGCTTAGGGTATTCTAGCGGGTTCTCCCAAGAGACCCAGTACTTC. Amino acid sequence: CASSLGYSSGFSQETQYF.

The genes are TRBV6-5 and TRBJ2-1; 14 nucleotides agree with TRBD2. Unmatched junction bases numbered 4, after V lost 6 bases and J lost 6 bases. Germline V lookup: CDR1 MNHEY, CDR2 SVGAGI. The length of the CDR3 is 15 residues. The CDR3 spells CASRPGLAGGNEQFF. The CDR3 DNA follows: TGTGCCAGCAGACCCGGACTAGCGGGGGGCAATGAGCAGTTCTTC.

The rearrangement joins TRBV29-1 to TRBJ1-1; the match to TRBD1 covers 7 bases. The V gene end was trimmed by 4 bases and the J gene end by 5 bases; junction bases not matched to a gene: 4. CDR3 length equals 12 residues. Germline V gives CDR1 SQVTM, CDR2 ANQGSEA. The CDR3 is CSVADRATEAFF. In DNA form, the CDR3 reads TGCAGCGTTGCAGACAGGGCTACTGAAGCTTTCTTT. Supplemented by reference TRBV29-1 and TRBJ1-1, the full variable domain reads SAVISQKPSRDICQRGTSLTIQCQVDSQVTMMFWYRQQPGQSLTLIATANQGSEATYESGFVIDKFPISRPNLTFSTLTVSNMSPEDSSIYLCSVADRATEAFFGQGTRLTVV.

This clone has more than one count but fewer than ten. The chain joins TRBV9 to TRBJ1-1; maybe TRBD1 (5 bases). The ends were cut back, 1 base at V and 1 base at J, with 8 bases in the middle. The V gene's germline CDR1 is SGDLS and CDR2 YYNGEE. This CDR3 region has 14 residues. The CDR3 DNA follows: TGTGCCAGCAGCGTAAGGGGTGAGAACACTGAAGCTTTCTTT. Its translation is CASSVRGENTEAFF.

The chain joins TRBV6-4 to TRBJ2-3; D perhaps matches TRBD2 (6 bases). The V and J ends lost 6 bases and 0 bases respectively, with 10 bases between them. Germline CDR1 MRHNA, CDR2 SNTAGT. CDR3 length: 14 amino acids. CDR3 residues: CASSQRGSTDTQYF. CDR3 DNA sequence: TGTGCCAGCAGCCAACGGGGGAGCACAGATACGCAGTATTTT.

The chain recombines TRBV11-2 with TRBJ1-2, with D maybe TRBD1 (5 bases). The V end was cut by 5 bases, the J end by 8 bases, with 24 bases between. CDR3 length equals 16 residues. The V gene's germline CDR1 is SGHAT and CDR2 FQNNGV. CDR3 region: CASSLQGAGDQRGYTF. In DNA, the CDR3 is TGTGCCAGCAGCCTCCAGGGTGCGGGGGACCAACGCGGCTACACCTTC.

The chain uses TRBV11-3 and TRBJ1-2; D may be TRBD1 (6 bases). The CDR3 covers 15 residues. The germline gives CDR1 SGHNT, CDR2 YENEEA. Trimming took off 4 bases at V and 3 bases at J, with 15 bases between the two ends. The CDR3 DNA reads TGTGCCAGCAGCTACATAGGACAGCGCTACTATGGCTACACCTTC. This sequence encodes CASSYIGQRYYGYTF.

The rearrangement links TRBV5-6 to TRBJ2-7, with 7 bases fitting TRBD1. Unmatched junction bases numbered 8, after V lost 0 bases and J lost 2 bases. Germline CDR1 reads SGHDT; CDR2 reads YYEEEE. This CDR3 is built from 16 residues. The CDR3, as DNA: TGTGCCAGCAGCTTGGAATACGACAGGGAGCCCTACGAGCAGTACTTC. Amino acid sequence: CASSLEYDREPYEQYF.

Only one count was recorded for this clone. The chain combines TRBV27 with TRBJ1-2, with 8 nucleotides matching TRBD1. Germline CDR1 is MNHEY and CDR2 is SMNVEV (reference sequence). J lost 8 bases, V lost 10 bases, and 9 bases had no gene match. The CDR3 runs 12 residues. In DNA form, the CDR3 reads TGTGCCACCCGGACAGGGTCGATCGGCTACACCTTC. It is translated as CATRTGSIGYTF.

The chain is built from TRBV21-1 and TRBJ2-1; the D call of TRBD2 is as the table states it, not checked on the DNA. TRBV21-1 is a pseudogene segment. The CDR3 is 18 residues long. The CDR3 loop reads CASSKVCRERVSYNEQFF. DNA of the CDR3: TGTGCCAGCAGCAAAGTGTGCCGGGAGCGGGTATCCTACAATGAGCAGTTCTTC.

The CDR3 bases are TGTGCCAGCAGCTTGTGGACGGACTCGAACACCGGGGAGCTGTTTTTT. Translating it yields CASSLWTDSNTGELFF. The chain combines TRBV5-6 with TRBJ2-2, with a possible D match to TRBD2 (5 bases). The germline V gene encodes CDR1 SGHDT and CDR2 YYEEEE. V was clipped by 1 base and J by 0 bases, with 10 bases between them. This CDR3 has 16 amino acids. Full variable domain (missing parts from reference TRBV5-6 and TRBJ2-2): DAGVTQSPTHLIKTRGQQVTLRCSPKSGHDTVSWYQQALGQGPQFIFQYYEEEERQRGNFPDRFSGHQFPNYSSELNVNALLLGDSALYLCASSLWTDSNTGELFFGEGSRLTVL.

In DNA form, the CDR3 reads TGCGCCAGCAGCCTCTCGGGGAGGGAGGGCCGTAACGAGCAGTACTTC. Residues: CASSLSGREGRNEQYF. The V and J genes are TRBV5-1 and TRBJ2-7; 7 bases align to TRBD2. After removal of 4 bases from V and 5 bases from J, the junction contained 15 bases not matched to a gene. This CDR3 spans 16 amino acids. CDR1 is SGHRS, CDR2 YFSETQ, per germline.

This clone appeared many times. This rearrangement joins TRBV25-1 to TRBJ2-1; TRBD2 agrees at 12 bases. The CDR3 is 14 residues long. Germline V gene data show CDR1 as MGHDK and CDR2 as SYGVNS. With 7 bases clipped from V and 6 bases from J, the junction kept 4 bases outside the gene matches. The CDR3 reads CASTRTSGTNEQFF. The CDR3 nucleotides read TGTGCCAGCACCAGGACTAGCGGGACCAATGAGCAGTTCTTC. The complete variable domain, with remaining parts taken from reference TRBV25-1 and TRBJ2-1, reads EADIYQTPRYLVIGTGKKITLECSQTMGHDKMYWYQQDPGMELHLIHYSYGVNSTEKGDLSSESTVSRIRTEHFPLTLESARPSHTSQYLCASTRTSGTNEQFFGPGTRLTVL.

This clone was recorded a few times. This chain joins TRBV30 and TRBJ1-3, with 7 positions matching TRBD1. The CDR3 length is 12 residues. Germline trimming cut 8 bases from V and 2 bases from J; bases unmatched to any gene: 3. Germline V gene sequence: CDR1 GTSNPN, CDR2 SVGIG (reference sequence). CDR3 coding DNA: TGTGCCGGAGACAGGGCTGGAAACACCATATATTTT. It specifies CAGDRAGNTIYF.

The V call is TRBV10-2, the J call TRBJ1-2, with TRBD1 matching over 9 bases. V lost 0 bases to trimming and J lost 5 bases; unmatched junction nucleotides: 4. CDR3 length: 15 residues. Germline V gene lookup returns CDR1 WSHSY and CDR2 SAAADI. As DNA, the CDR3 is TGCGCCAGCAGTGAGTCGGGGACAGGGTTATATGGCTACACCTTC. Translated: CASSESGTGLYGYTF.

The chain has TRBV25-1 and TRBJ2-7; the D gene is possibly TRBD2 (6 bases). Germline V CDR1 and CDR2: MGHDK, SYGVNS. CDR3 length: 14 amino acids. The V end lost 5 bases, the J end lost 6 bases, and 17 bases lay between the germline ends. CDR3 coding DNA: TGTGCCAGCAGTTTCGGGGGAGAAGGGGCCGAGCAGTACTTC. It codes for CASSFGGEGAEQYF.

About this clone: This may stem from a read error, because a much larger clone lies one nucleotide away. J is TRBJ1-5 and V is TRBV6-1; TRBD1 aligns across 9 bases. Trimming took 4 bases from V and 3 from J; bases not matched to a gene: 4. This CDR3 is built from 15 residues. Germline CDR1 and CDR2: MNHNS and SASEGT. This CDR3 is CASSARTGANQPQHF. Here the CDR3 DNA reads TGTGCCAGCAGTGCCCGGACAGGGGCCAATCAGCCCCAGCATTTT.

V usage is TRBV10-3 and J usage is TRBJ2-3, with D maybe TRBD2 (5 bases). The germline CDR1 and CDR2 sequences are ENHRY and SYGVKD. V lost 2 bases and J lost 10, with 16 bases in between. The CDR3 consists of 14 residues. CDR3 region: CAISEGRSGPAQYF. The CDR3 DNA reads TGTGCCATCAGTGAGGGAAGGAGCGGTCCCGCGCAGTATTTT.

The chain carries TRBV5-1 and TRBJ2-2; D uncertain. CDR1 is SGHRS, CDR2 YFSETQ, per germline. There are 16 residues in the CDR3. The ends were cut back, 0 bases at V and 0 bases at J, with 9 bases in the middle. As DNA, the CDR3 is TGCGCCAGCAGCTTGGCCGACACGCCGAACACCGGGGAGCTGTTTTTT. Amino acids: CASSLADTPNTGELFF. Combining the CDR3 with reference TRBV5-1 and TRBJ2-2 gives the whole variable domain KAGVTQTPRYLIKTRGQQVTLSCSPISGHRSVSWYQQTPGQGLQFLFEYFSETQRNKGNFPGRFSGRQFSNSRSEMNVSTLELGDSALYLCASSLADTPNTGELFFGEGSRLTVL.

This sequence joins TRBV7-9 and TRBJ2-7; TRBD2 aligns across 8 bases. Germline V gene data show CDR1 as SEHNR and CDR2 as FQNEAQ (reference sequence). The CDR3 is made up of 16 amino acids. J was trimmed by 5 bases and V by 2 bases; bases with no gene match: 11. The CDR3 loop is CASSLSGGGLANEQYF. The CDR3 DNA reads TGTGCCAGCAGCTTATCGGGCGGCGGACTAGCAAACGAGCAGTACTTC.

This sequence joins TRBV2 and TRBJ1-4, with 8 bases aligning to TRBD1. The CDR3 has 13 amino acids. CDR1 and CDR2 from the germline V gene are SNHLY and FYNNEI. V lost 5 bases and J lost 6; bases outside the gene matches: 2. CDR3 protein: CASSKTGDEKLFF. The CDR3 nucleotides read TGTGCCAGCAGTAAGACAGGGGATGAAAAACTGTTTTTT.

Here the CDR3 reads CASTAVGVSTEAFF. CDR3 nucleotide sequence: TGTGCCAGCACAGCGGTCGGGGTGAGCACTGAAGCTTTCTTT. This chain connects TRBV7-9 to TRBJ1-1; D remains ambiguous. The CDR3 loop spans 14 amino acids. Germline CDR1 is SEHNR and CDR2 is FQNEAQ (reference sequence). The V end was cut by 7 bases, the J end by 4 bases, with 16 bases between.

V usage is TRBV2 and J usage is TRBJ2-2; D gene uncertain. The CDR3 extends over 15 amino acids. Germline CDR1 reads SNHLY; CDR2 reads FYNNEI. The V end lost 4 bases, the J end lost 1 base, and 10 bases lay between the germline ends. CDR3 nucleotides: TGTGCCAGCAGTGGGGCAGAACAGAACACCGGGGAGCTGTTTTTT. This translates into CASSGAEQNTGELFF.

The chain carries TRBV30 and TRBJ2-2; TRBD1 agrees at 9 bases. Germline CDR1 GTSNPN, CDR2 SVGIG (reference sequence). V lost 3 bases to trimming and J lost 0 bases; unmatched junction nucleotides: 5. CDR3 length: 16 amino acids. The CDR3 bases are TGTGCCTGGAGAGCCACAGGGGGCGCGAACACCGGGGAGCTGTTTTTT. Protein sequence: CAWRATGGANTGELFF.

The rearrangement uses TRBV30 and TRBJ1-2; D might be TRBD1 (6 bases). V gave up 0 bases and J gave up 7 bases, with 15 bases separating them. The CDR3 is 14 residues long. Germline CDR1 is GTSNPN and CDR2 is SVGIG (reference sequence). CDR3 loop: CAWSVLGGAVGYTF. The CDR3 DNA is TGTGCCTGGAGTGTATTGGGGGGGGCGGTTGGCTACACCTTC.

V gene TRBV28 combines with J gene TRBJ1-5; possible D gene TRBD1, 6 bases. The length of the CDR3 is 17 residues. CDR1 and CDR2 from the germline V gene are MDHEN and SYDVKM. V lost 5 bases to trimming and J lost 2 bases, with 19 bases between them. CDR3: CASSTTALGGGNQPQHF. The CDR3 bases are TGTGCCAGCAGTACGACGGCCCTAGGGGGTGGCAATCAGCCCCAGCATTTT.

The rearrangement uses TRBV5-1 and TRBJ2-7, with TRBD1 identical over 7 bases. Unmatched junction bases numbered 7, after V lost 1 base and J lost 3 bases. The CDR3 covers 15 residues. From germline, CDR1 is SGHRS and CDR2 YFSETQ. In DNA, the CDR3 is TGCGCCAGCAGCTTGCAACCGGGACAGCTCTACGAGCAGTACTTC. This translates into CASSLQPGQLYEQYF.

This chain connects TRBV7-9 to TRBJ2-7, with a weak D call TRBD2 (6 bases). This CDR3 is 13 amino acids long. V was clipped by 6 bases and J by 6 bases, with 15 bases between them. Germline lookup yields CDR1 SEHNR and CDR2 FQNEAQ (reference sequence). The CDR3 DNA sequence: TGTGCCAGCAGTCAAGTAGGAGGGGCCGAGCAGTACTTC. This codes for CASSQVGGAEQYF.